This TCR beta chain came from a study of tumor and adjacent non-tumor tissue in lung cancer. This sample's RNA came from whole unsorted tissue. The normal lung tissue was taken more than 3 cm from the tumor edge. The CDR3 sequence is 15 residues long. The germline V gene has CDR1 DFQATT and CDR2 SNEGSKA (reference sequence). TCRbeta libraries were built with three rounds of nested PCR, modified from ARM-PCR. TCRdb re-derived calls from the multiplex PCR reads in MiXCR, one entry per CDR3 protein. This repertoire shows some 80,000 distinct CDR3 sequences, 70% to 90% found once; its top ten account for 45% to 55%. Study results and caveats: Tumor tissue had significantly higher TCR diversity than normal lung.

About this clonotype itself: Its antigen is undetermined. Relative to the germline gene, one junction end is altered; a read error may explain this.

Specimen: distant non-tumor lung tissue. The rearrangement joins TRBV20-1 to TRBJ2-2; D possibly uses TRBD1 or TRBD2 (5 bases each). The TCR was taken from a man in his sixties with non-small cell lung cancer. The CDR3 coding sequence is TGCAGTGCTAGAGCTCTCATGGGGGAAGCCGGGGAGCAGTTTTTT. Protein sequence: CSARALMGEAGEQFF.